One sample yielded the 22 T cell receptor beta chains listed below, sequenced in a study of cytomegalovirus exposure and HLA in healthy donors. PCR amplification relied on 60 Vbeta primers (plus 13 Jbeta primers). Some clones are missing from TCRdb's copy, which holds only in-frame ones; the method was immunoSEQ multiplex PCR. This sample has 80,000 to 100,000 clones, with around 68% found just once. The sequenced sample consisted of PBMCs. Receptors were obtained from a woman aged 40-49 years in good health and CMV-seropositive.

The chain joins TRBV29-1 to TRBJ1-3, with D possibly TRBD1 on 6 matching bases. The CDR3 has 13 residues. The ends were cut back, 4 bases at V and 4 bases at J, with 11 bases in the middle. Germline CDR1 SQVTM, CDR2 ANQGSEA. CDR3 in amino acids: CSVVRGSGNTIYF. The CDR3 region has the DNA TGCAGCGTTGTCAGGGGTTCCGGAAACACCATATATTTT.

The chain has TRBV28 and TRBJ1-4, with TRBD1 identical over 7 bases. Germline V gene data show CDR1 as MDHEN and CDR2 as SYDVKM. V gave up 5 bases and J gave up 4 bases; unmatched junction bases: 4. This CDR3 spans 14 amino acids. DNA of the CDR3: TGTGCCAGCAGTAGGGACAGATTTAATGAAAAACTGTTTTTT. Protein product: CASSRDRFNEKLFF.

The rearrangement uses TRBV5-1 and TRBJ2-1, with D perhaps TRBD2 (5 bases). Germline CDR1 is SGHRS and CDR2 is YFSETQ. The CDR3 is made up of 14 amino acids. V lost 0 bases to trimming and J lost 6 bases, with 10 bases between them. In nucleotides, the CDR3 is TGCGCCAGCAGCTTGGCATCTGCGGGCAATGAGCAGTTCTTC. Encoded protein: CASSLASAGNEQFF.

This sequence joins TRBV27 and TRBJ2-7; TRBD1 matches 9 bases. CDR1 is MNHEY and CDR2 is SMNVEV in the germline V gene (reference sequence). The CDR3 is 15 amino acids. V was pared by 5 bases and J by 3 bases, with 8 bases of the junction left unmatched. The CDR3 is CASSLDGQGNYEQYF. The CDR3 DNA sequence: TGTGCCAGCAGTCTTGATGGACAGGGGAACTACGAGCAGTACTTC.

The rearrangement uses TRBV1 and TRBJ2-3; the table calls TRBD2, which could not be checked here. TRBV1 is designated a pseudogene. This CDR3 region has 16 residues. The CDR3 nucleotides are TGCACCAGCAGCCAAGATCTCCCCCCGGCGGCGGGTACGCAGTATTTT. It is translated as CTSSQDLPPAAGTQYF.

This clone was seen once. A junction end diverges from the germline sequence, so it may reflect a read error. The rearrangement links TRBV5-4 to TRBJ1-3, with D maybe TRBD1 (6 bases). This CDR3 region has 17 residues. CDR1 and CDR2 from the germline V gene are SGHNT and YYREEE (reference sequence). The chain's CDR3 is CASSLERGTVSGNTIYF. CDR3 DNA: TGTGCCAGCAGCTTGGAGAGGGGGACCGTCTCTGGAAACACTATATATTTT.

V and J are TRBV28 and TRBJ1-1, with TRBD1 matching 9 bases. V shed 6 bases, J shed 4 bases, and the junction held 6 bases outside the gene matches. In germline, CDR1 is MDHEN, CDR2 SYDVKM. The CDR3 runs to 14 residues. The DNA of the CDR3 is TGTGCCAGCAGACGACAGGGGGGAACCACTGAAGCTTTCTTT. Translating it yields CASRRQGGTTEAFF.

There are a few counts of this clone. This chain links TRBV2 with TRBJ2-5, with 9 bases that match TRBD2. J gave up 2 bases and V 9 bases, and 4 bases lay outside the gene matches. CDR1 SNHLY and CDR2 FYNNEI come from the germline V gene. This CDR3 comprises 13 residues. The CDR3 coding sequence is TGTGCCAGTAGCGGGAGCTTTCAAGAGACCCAGTACTTC. Translating it yields CASSGSFQETQYF.

This clone has more than one count but fewer than ten. The V gene is TRBV6-6, the J gene TRBJ1-1; D call uncertain. Germline values: CDR1 MNHNY, CDR2 SVGAGI (reference sequence). Between the trimmed V and J ends, which lost 5 bases and 1 base, there was a span of 5 bases. This CDR3 is built from 12 residues. CDR3 nucleotide sequence: TGTGCCAGCAGTAAAGCGAACACTGAAGCTTTCTTT. It specifies CASSKANTEAFF.

This clone has a single count. The rearrangement uses TRBV7-9 and TRBJ1-1; possible D gene TRBD1, 6 bases. Trimming removed 5 bases from V and 3 bases from J, with 10 bases in between. This CDR3 contains 13 residues. Germline V lookup: CDR1 SEHNR, CDR2 FQNEAQ (reference sequence). The chain's CDR3 is CASSKQGDTEAFF. The CDR3, as DNA: TGTGCCAGCAGCAAACAGGGAGACACTGAAGCTTTCTTT.

The V call is TRBV7-6, the J call TRBJ1-2, with 7 bases fitting TRBD1. The CDR3 extends over 16 amino acids. Germline lookup yields CDR1 SGHVS and CDR2 FNYEAQ. The ends lost 6 bases at V and 1 base at J; junction bases unmatched: 11. CDR3 sequence reads: CASSPGDRLFNYGYTF. CDR3 nucleotide sequence: TGTGCCAGCAGTCCTGGGGACAGACTATTTAACTATGGCTACACCTTC.

The rearrangement links TRBV4-2 to TRBJ2-7, with 10 bases matching TRBD2. Per germline, CDR1 LGHNA and CDR2 YNFKEQ. Trimming removed 1 base from V and 0 bases from J; junction bases left unmatched: 9. CDR3 length: 18 residues. The CDR3 DNA reads TGTGCCAGCAGCCAAGGGACTAGCGGCATATCTAGCTCCTACGAGCAGTACTTC. It specifies CASSQGTSGISSSYEQYF.

This clone was observed a handful of times. This sequence joins TRBV7-2 and TRBJ1-2, with 7 bases matching TRBD1. Germline V gives CDR1 SGHTA, CDR2 FQGNSA. Germline trimming cut 4 bases from V and 8 bases from J; bases unmatched to any gene: 7. The CDR3 length is 13 residues. DNA of the CDR3: TGTGCCAGCAGCTCTACAGGGGCTGGCGGCTACACCTTC. It encodes CASSSTGAGGYTF.

This clone has more than one count but fewer than ten. The chain recombines TRBV10-3 with TRBJ1-1, with 8 bases matching TRBD1. Germline V gene sequence: CDR1 ENHRY, CDR2 SYGVKD. This CDR3 is 14 amino acids long. With V trimmed by 2 bases and J by 4 bases, 3 bases remained unmatched. The chain's CDR3 is CAISEETGGTEAFF. In DNA, the CDR3 is TGTGCCATCAGTGAGGAAACAGGGGGCACTGAAGCTTTCTTT.

CDR3 protein: CASSHWDRGTQPQHF. CDR3 DNA: TGTGCCAGCAGCCACTGGGACAGGGGGACGCAGCCCCAGCATTTT. The chain has TRBV28 and TRBJ1-5; TRBD1 matches 11 bases. The CDR3 spans 15 residues. Germline lookup yields CDR1 MDHEN and CDR2 SYDVKM. V shed 6 bases, J shed 7 bases, and the junction held 8 bases outside the gene matches.

The chain uses TRBV5-5 and TRBJ1-2, with D possibly matching TRBD1 (5 bases). The V gene lost 4 bases and the J gene lost 8 bases, with 30 bases spanning the gap. The CDR3 runs to 18 residues. Germline V gene sequence: CDR1 SGHKS, CDR2 YYEKEE (reference sequence). This CDR3 reads CASSRVIWGGRESQGYTF. The CDR3 region has the DNA TGTGCCAGCAGCCGCGTAATTTGGGGGGGGAGGGAGAGTCAAGGCTACACCTTC. Based on the CDR3 plus reference TRBV5-5 and TRBJ1-2, the full variable domain is DAGVTQSPTHLIKTRGQQVTLRCSPISGHKSVSWYQQVLGQGPQFIFQYYEKEERGRGNFPDRFSARQFPNYSSELNVNALLLGDSALYLCASSRVIWGGRESQGYTFGSGTRLTVV.

This chain joins TRBV5-5 and TRBJ1-3; no definite D call. Germline assignment: CDR1 SGHKS and CDR2 YYEKEE (reference sequence). The CDR3 runs 12 residues. The V gene lost 7 bases and the J gene lost 4 bases, with 9 bases spanning the gap. The CDR3 protein is CASSWEGNTIYF. The CDR3 bases are TGTGCCAGCTCATGGGAGGGAAACACCATATATTTT.

The gene calls are TRBV6-5 and TRBJ1-2, with TRBD1 matching over 8 bases. The ends lost 9 bases at V and 6 bases at J; junction bases unmatched: 9. This CDR3 is 13 amino acids long. Germline CDR1 MNHEY, CDR2 SVGAGI. CDR3 amino acids: CASTPGQENGYTF. CDR3 in DNA: TGTGCCAGTACCCCGGGACAGGAAAATGGCTACACCTTC.

This clone showed up just a few times. The rearrangement uses TRBV10-3 and TRBJ2-7; TRBD2 aligns across 12 bases. Germline V lookup: CDR1 ENHRY, CDR2 SYGVKD. The CDR3 sequence is 15 residues long. With 2 bases clipped from V and 8 bases from J, the junction kept 7 bases outside the gene matches. This CDR3 is CAISEAGTSGLKQYF. The CDR3 region has the DNA TGTGCCATCAGTGAGGCCGGGACTAGCGGGCTTAAGCAGTACTTC.

The chain uses TRBV28 and TRBJ1-2; a possible D gene is TRBD1 (5 bases). Germline V gives CDR1 MDHEN, CDR2 SYDVKM. The CDR3 has 14 amino acids. Trimming took 7 bases from V and 8 from J, leaving 20 bases between them. The CDR3 here is CASTPFGGVGGYTF. CDR3 nucleotides: TGTGCCAGCACCCCATTCGGAGGGGTTGGGGGCTACACCTTC.

The chain combines TRBV7-6 with TRBJ2-2; 8 nucleotides line up with TRBD2. The germline V gene has CDR1 SGHVS and CDR2 FNYEAQ. The CDR3 runs to 15 residues. V lost 1 base, J lost 3 bases, and 1 base stayed unmatched. CDR3 amino acids: CASSLGTSHTGELFF. DNA for the CDR3: TGTGCCAGCAGCTTAGGGACTAGCCACACCGGGGAGCTGTTTTTT.

In its sample, this clone was seen a few times. The genes are TRBV2 and TRBJ2-7; TRBD2 is a possible D gene (6 bases). The CDR3 extends over 11 amino acids. With 9 bases removed from V and 4 bases from J, the gap between germline ends came to 10 bases. Looked up from germline, CDR1 is SNHLY and CDR2 is FYNNEI. CDR3 bases: TGTGCCAGTTTCGGGGGATACGAGCAGTACTTC. Its protein product is CASFGGYEQYF. The full variable domain, in which reference TRBV2 and TRBJ2-7 provide the parts outside the CDR3, is EPEVTQTPSHQVTQMGQEVILRCVPISNHLYFYWYRQILGQKVEFLVSFYNNEISEKSEIFDDQFSVERPDGSNFTLKIRSTKLEDSAMYFCASFGGYEQYFGPGTRLTVT.